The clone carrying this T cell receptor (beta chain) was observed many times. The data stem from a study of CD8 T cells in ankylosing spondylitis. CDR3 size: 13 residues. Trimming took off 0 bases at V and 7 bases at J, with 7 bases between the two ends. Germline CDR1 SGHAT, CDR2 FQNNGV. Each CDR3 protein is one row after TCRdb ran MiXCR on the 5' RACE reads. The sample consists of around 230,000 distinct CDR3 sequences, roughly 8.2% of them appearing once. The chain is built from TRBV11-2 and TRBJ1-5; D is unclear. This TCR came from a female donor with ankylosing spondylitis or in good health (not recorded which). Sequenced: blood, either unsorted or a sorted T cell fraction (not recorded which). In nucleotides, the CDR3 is TGTGCCAGCAGCTTAGATCAGAGGCAGCCCCAGCATTTT. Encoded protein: CASSLDQRQPQHF.